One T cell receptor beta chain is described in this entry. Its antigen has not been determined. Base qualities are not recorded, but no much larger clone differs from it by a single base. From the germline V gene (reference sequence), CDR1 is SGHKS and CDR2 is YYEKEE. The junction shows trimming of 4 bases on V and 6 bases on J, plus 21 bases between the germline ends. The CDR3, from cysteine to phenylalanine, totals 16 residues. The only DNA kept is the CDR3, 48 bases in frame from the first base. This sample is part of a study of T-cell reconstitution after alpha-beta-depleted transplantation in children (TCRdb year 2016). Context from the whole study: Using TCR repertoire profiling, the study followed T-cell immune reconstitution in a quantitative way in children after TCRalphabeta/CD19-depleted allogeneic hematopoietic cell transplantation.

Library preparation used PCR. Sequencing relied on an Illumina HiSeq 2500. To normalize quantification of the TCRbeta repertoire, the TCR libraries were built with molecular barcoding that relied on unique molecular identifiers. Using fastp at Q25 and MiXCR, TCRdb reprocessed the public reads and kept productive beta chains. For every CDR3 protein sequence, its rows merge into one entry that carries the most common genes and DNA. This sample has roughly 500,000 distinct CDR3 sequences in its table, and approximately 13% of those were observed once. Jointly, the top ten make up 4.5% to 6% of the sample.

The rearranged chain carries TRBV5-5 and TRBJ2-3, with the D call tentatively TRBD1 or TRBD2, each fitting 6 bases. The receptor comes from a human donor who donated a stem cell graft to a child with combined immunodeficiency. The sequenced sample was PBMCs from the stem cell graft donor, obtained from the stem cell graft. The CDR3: CASSEGGAHSRDTQYF. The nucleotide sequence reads TGTGCCAGCAGCGAGGGGGGAGCCCATTCACGGGATACGCAGTATTTT. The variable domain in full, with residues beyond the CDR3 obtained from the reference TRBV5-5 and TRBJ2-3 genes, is DAGVTQSPTHLIKTRGQQVTLRCSPISGHKSVSWYQQVLGQGPQFIFQYYEKEERGRGNFPDRFSARQFPNYSSELNVNALLLGDSALYLCASSEGGAHSRDTQYFGPGTRLTVL.